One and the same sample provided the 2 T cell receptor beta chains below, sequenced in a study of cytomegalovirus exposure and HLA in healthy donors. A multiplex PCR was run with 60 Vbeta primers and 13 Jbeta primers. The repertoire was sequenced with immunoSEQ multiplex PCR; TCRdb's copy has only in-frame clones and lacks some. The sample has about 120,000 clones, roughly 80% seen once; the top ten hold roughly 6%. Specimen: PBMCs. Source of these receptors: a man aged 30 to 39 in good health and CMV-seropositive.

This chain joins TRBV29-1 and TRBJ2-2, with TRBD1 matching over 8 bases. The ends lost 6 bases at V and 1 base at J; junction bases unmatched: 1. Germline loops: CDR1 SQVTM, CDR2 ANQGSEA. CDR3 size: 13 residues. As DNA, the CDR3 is TGCAGCGTAGACAGGGGGAACACCGGGGAGCTGTTTTTT. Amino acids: CSVDRGNTGELFF.

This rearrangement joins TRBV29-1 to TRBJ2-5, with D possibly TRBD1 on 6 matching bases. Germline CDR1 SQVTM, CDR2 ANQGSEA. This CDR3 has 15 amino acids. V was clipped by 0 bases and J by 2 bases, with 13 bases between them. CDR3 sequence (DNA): TGCAGCGTTGAAGAAGGGACAAGTACACAAGAGACCCAGTACTTC. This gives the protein CSVEEGTSTQETQYF.